The rows below give T cell receptor beta chains drawn from one sample of a study of Graves' ophthalmopathy and Graves' hyperthyroidism. TCRdb used MiXCR to reprocess the multiplex PCR reads, holding one entry per CDR3 protein. This sample has around 470,000 distinct CDR3 sequences, with under 15% found just once. Sequenced: blood. The receptors stem from a woman between 25 and 40 years old with Graves' ophthalmopathy. The CDR3 runs from the conserved cysteine through the conserved F or W. D genes are given only for firm matches. Not every row has a clone size; where given, it reads once, few, many or a size class.

many TRBJ2-7 - TRBV9 TGTGCCAGCAGCGAAAGGACGGAGTCCTACGAGCAGTACTTC CASSERTESYEQYF
- TRBJ2-4 - TRBV12-3/TRBV12-4 TGTGCCAGCAGTCCCGCAAGAGGAATGGCCAAAAACATTAAGTACTTC CASSPARGMAKNIKYF
many TRBJ1-6 TRBD1 TRBV6-1 TGTGCCAGCACCCAAGGACAGGGTGTTACTTCACCCCTCCACTTT CASTQGQGVTSPLHF
many TRBJ2-6 - TRBV28 TGTGCCGCCAGAGAGGGGGGGGCCAACGTCCTGACTTTC CAAREGGANVLTF
many TRBJ1-1 - TRBV12-3/TRBV12-4 TGTGCCAGCAGTTTAGAGATTACCCTCCAAAAGAACACTGAAGCTTTCTTT CASSLEITLQKNTEAFF
many TRBJ2-7 - TRBV6-4 TGTGCCAGCAGTGATACGGTCAGAGGTCGTAACTCCTACGAGCAGTACTTC CASSDTVRGRNSYEQYF
many TRBJ2-5 - TRBV28 TGTGCCAGCAGTCGGATGGTGGGGGTATACGAGACCCAGTACTTC CASSRMVGVYETQYF
- TRBJ2-7 TRBD1 TRBV30 TGTGCCTGGAGTGTCAGGGGACAGACTCCCTACGAGCAGTACTTC CAWSVRGQTPYEQYF
many TRBJ1-5 - TRBV2 TGTGCCAGCAGAGGACGGTATAGCAATCAGCCCCAGCATTTT CASRGRYSNQPQHF
many TRBJ2-5 TRBD1 TRBV24-1 TGTGCCACCAGTGACCCAGACAGGGGAGAGACCCAGTACTTC CATSDPDRGETQYF
many TRBJ1-5 - TRBV20-1 TGCAGTGCTAGTCATCTTGATAGCAATCAGCCCCAGCATTTT CSASHLDSNQPQHF
- TRBJ2-7 - TRBV28 TGTGCCAGCAGTTTATTGGGGGAAAGCGAGCAGTACTTC CASSLLGESEQYF
many TRBJ2-4 TRBD2 TRBV6-4 TGTGCCAGCAGCCCCACCGGCGTTGGGCGGGAGGGCCGGAGGAACATTCAGTACTTC CASSPTGVGREGRRNIQYF
many TRBJ1-1 - TRBV28 TGTGCCAGGGTCAACACTGAAGCTTTCTTT CARVNTEAFF
many TRBJ2-7 - TRBV15 TGTGCCACCAGCAGGAGGGACATCTCCTACGAGCAGTACTTC CATSRRDISYEQYF
many TRBJ2-2 - TRBV4-2 TGTGCCAGCAGCCAAGTTGGAGATTGGGAGCTGTTTTTT CASSQVGDWELFF
few TRBJ2-2 TRBD1 TRBV6-5 TGTGCCAGCAGATTACAGGGGGCGAACACCGGGGAGCTGTTTTTT CASRLQGANTGELFF